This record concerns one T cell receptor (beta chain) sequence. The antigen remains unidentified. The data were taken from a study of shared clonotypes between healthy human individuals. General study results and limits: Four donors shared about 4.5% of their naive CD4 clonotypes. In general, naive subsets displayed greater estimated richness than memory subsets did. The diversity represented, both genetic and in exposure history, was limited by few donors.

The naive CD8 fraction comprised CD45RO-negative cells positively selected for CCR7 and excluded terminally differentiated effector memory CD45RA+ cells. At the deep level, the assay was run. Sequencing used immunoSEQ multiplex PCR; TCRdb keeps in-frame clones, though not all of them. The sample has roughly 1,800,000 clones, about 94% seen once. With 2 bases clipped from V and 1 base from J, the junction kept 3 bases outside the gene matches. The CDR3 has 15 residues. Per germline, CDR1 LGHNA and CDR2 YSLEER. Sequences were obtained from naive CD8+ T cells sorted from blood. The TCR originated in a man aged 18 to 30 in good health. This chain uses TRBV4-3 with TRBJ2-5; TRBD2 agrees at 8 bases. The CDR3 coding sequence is TGCGCCAGCAGCCAAATACTAGCGGTCCAAGAGACCCAGTACTTC. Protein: CASSQILAVQETQYF.